These 20 T cell receptor beta chains share one sample of origin, sequenced in a study of T-cell memory formation after mild COVID-19. One entry per CDR3 protein, called by TCRdb with MiXCR from the 5' RACE reads. The sample has 560,000 or so distinct CDR3 sequences; around 16% are singletons. The sample comprised PBMCs or a T cell subset sorted from them (not recorded which). The source of these receptors is an adult woman who had mild COVID-19 (a few samples of this study predate the infection). Cell type and time point are not known.

The chain employs TRBV29-1 and TRBJ2-1, with unresolved D. The CDR3 loop spans 13 amino acids. CDR1 SQVTM and CDR2 ANQGSEA come from the germline V gene. V gave up 2 bases and J gave up 6 bases, with 11 bases separating them. CDR3 sequence reads: CSVENGRANEQFF. CDR3 nucleotide sequence: TGCAGCGTTGAAAATGGACGGGCCAATGAGCAGTTCTTC.

V usage is TRBV30 and J usage is TRBJ1-1, with unresolved D. Trimming took off 6 bases at V and 0 bases at J, with 11 bases between the two ends. The CDR3 runs 13 residues. Per germline, CDR1 GTSNPN and CDR2 SVGIG (reference sequence). The CDR3 nucleotides are TGTGCCTGTACTTGGGGTGTGAACACTGAAGCTTTCTTT. Residues: CACTWGVNTEAFF.

The genes are TRBV30 and TRBJ1-2, with D tentatively TRBD1 (5 bases). Germline loops: CDR1 GTSNPN, CDR2 SVGIG (reference sequence). The CDR3 is 14 amino acids. V dropped 5 bases and J dropped 3 bases, with 16 bases sitting between them. CDR3 bases: TGTGCCTGGGTCCCAAAGGCAGGGCACTATGGCTACACCTTC. It translates to CAWVPKAGHYGYTF.

This chain uses TRBV27 with TRBJ2-6; 8 bases are a match to TRBD1. The ends lost 4 bases at V and 0 bases at J; junction bases unmatched: 8. The length of the CDR3 is 18 residues. Germline V gene data show CDR1 as MNHEY and CDR2 as SMNVEV (reference sequence). The CDR3 nucleotides are TGTGCCAGCAGTTCCAGACAGGGGTCCATCTCTGGGGCCAACGTCCTGACTTTC. It is translated as CASSSRQGSISGANVLTF. Complete variable domain (other parts from reference TRBV27 and TRBJ2-6): EAQVTQNPRYLITVTGKKLTVTCSQNMNHEYMSWYRQDPGLGLRQIYYSMNVEVTDKGDVPEGYKVSRKEKRNFPLILESPSPNQTSLYFCASSSRQGSISGANVLTFGAGSRLTVL.

In this sample, this clonotype turned up a few times. The rearrangement links TRBV7-6 to TRBJ2-2; 13 bases fit TRBD2. Trimming took 1 base from V and 4 from J; bases not matched to a gene: 3. This CDR3 spans 17 amino acids. CDR1 is SGHVS and CDR2 is FNYEAQ in the germline V gene. The CDR3 DNA sequence: TGTGCCAGCAGCTTAGGGCGACTAGCGGGGGGCACCGGGGAGCTGTTTTTT. Translating it yields CASSLGRLAGGTGELFF.

The rearrangement links TRBV20-1 to TRBJ1-1; D uncertain. Germline lookup yields CDR1 DFQATT and CDR2 SNEGSKA (reference sequence). V lost 1 base and J 4 bases, leaving 4 bases between the germline ends. CDR3 length: 11 amino acids. The CDR3 loop reads CSARGVTEAFF. Written as DNA, the CDR3 is TGCAGTGCTAGAGGAGTCACTGAAGCTTTCTTT.

This clonotype was observed a handful of times. The CDR3, as DNA: TGTGCCAGCAGCCAAGCCACAATTGCGGGGGGTTCCTACAATGAGCAGTTCTTC. Residues: CASSQATIAGGSYNEQFF. The chain is built from TRBV4-2 and TRBJ2-1, with 8 bases aligning to TRBD2. V lost 1 base, J lost 1 base, and 9 bases stayed unmatched. Germline values: CDR1 LGHNA, CDR2 YNFKEQ. There are 18 residues in the CDR3.

This clonotype appeared a few times. The rearrangement links TRBV3-1 to TRBJ1-5; D is uncertain. Trimming removed 7 bases at V and 0 bases at J, with 13 bases between. Germline V gene lookup returns CDR1 LGHDT and CDR2 YNNKEL (reference sequence). The CDR3 is 15 residues long. CDR3 amino acids: CASTPKHSSNQPQHF. The DNA of the CDR3 is TGTGCCAGCACCCCAAAACACAGTAGCAATCAGCCCCAGCATTTT.

This clonotype was counted a few times. This chain links TRBV6-2 or TRBV6-3 with TRBJ2-5, with 10 bases lining up with TRBD2. The length of the CDR3 is 15 residues. With 4 bases clipped from V and 5 bases from J, the junction kept 7 bases outside the gene matches. Looked up from germline, CDR1 is MNHEY and CDR2 is SVGEGT. DNA of the CDR3: TGTGCCAGCAGTTCCCTAGCGGGAGATCGGGAGACCCAGTACTTC. This translates into CASSSLAGDRETQYF.

V gene TRBV12-3 or TRBV12-4 combines with J gene TRBJ1-2, with unresolved D. The V gene lost 0 bases and the J gene lost 5 bases, with 10 bases spanning the gap. The CDR3 sequence is 14 residues long. The CDR3 spells CASSLASASYGYTF. In DNA form, the CDR3 reads TGTGCCAGCAGTTTAGCTTCGGCGAGTTATGGCTACACCTTC.

The chain combines TRBV5-4 with TRBJ1-2; TRBD1 aligns across 10 bases. V was pared by 0 bases and J by 3 bases, with 2 bases of the junction left unmatched. The CDR3 runs 15 residues. The germline gives CDR1 SGHNT, CDR2 YYREEE (reference sequence). DNA for the CDR3: TGTGCCAGCAGCTTGGGACAGGGGGCGGACTATGGCTACACCTTC. This sequence encodes CASSLGQGADYGYTF.

This clonotype was detected only a few times. The V gene is TRBV5-4, the J gene TRBJ2-3; 14 bases match TRBD2. There are 15 residues in the CDR3. The germline V gene encodes CDR1 SGHNT and CDR2 YYREEE (reference sequence). V lost 4 bases and J lost 7; bases outside the gene matches: 5. The CDR3 nucleotides are TGTGCCAGCAGCCCCCGGACTAGCGGGAGGAATACGCAGTATTTT. This translates into CASSPRTSGRNTQYF.

The chain is built from TRBV5-1 and TRBJ1-1; weak D call: TRBD1 (6 bases). This CDR3 is built from 15 residues. V shed 4 bases and J shed 1 base, with 14 bases lying between them. CDR1 is SGHRS and CDR2 is YFSETQ in the germline V gene. The CDR3 DNA reads as TGCGCCAGCAGCCCCGGGGGGGGACAGAACACTGAAGCTTTCTTT. Its protein product is CASSPGGGQNTEAFF. Full variable domain (remainder filled in from reference TRBV5-1 and TRBJ1-1): KAGVTQTPRYLIKTRGQQVTLSCSPISGHRSVSWYQQTPGQGLQFLFEYFSETQRNKGNFPGRFSGRQFSNSRSEMNVSTLELGDSALYLCASSPGGGQNTEAFFGQGTRLTVV.

This chain uses TRBV19 with TRBJ2-6, with D perhaps assigned TRBD1 or TRBD2 (6 bases each). The CDR3 runs to 15 residues. CDR1 and CDR2 (germline): LNHDA, SQIVND (reference sequence). The V end was cut by 5 bases, the J end by 2 bases, with 10 bases between. CDR3 loop: CASSSGAPGANVLTF. CDR3 in DNA: TGTGCCAGTAGTTCGGGGGCCCCTGGGGCCAACGTCCTGACTTTC.

The V call is TRBV24-1, the J call TRBJ2-1; D unresolved. Germline V CDR1 and CDR2: KGHDR, SFDVKD. Between the trimmed V and J ends, which lost 3 bases and 6 bases, there was a span of 11 bases. This CDR3 has 14 residues. CDR3 in amino acids: CATSDRTLRNEQFF. The CDR3 bases are TGTGCCACCAGTGATCGGACGTTGCGCAATGAGCAGTTCTTC.

This clonotype came up many times. V and J are TRBV7-3 and TRBJ2-2; D may be TRBD2 (5 bases). Between the trimmed V and J ends, which lost 4 bases and 1 base, there was a span of 7 bases. CDR3 length: 14 amino acids. Per germline, CDR1 SGHTA and CDR2 FQGTGA. The chain's CDR3 is CASSWTENTGELFF. The CDR3 region has the DNA TGTGCCAGCAGCTGGACTGAGAACACCGGGGAGCTGTTTTTT.

This sequence joins TRBV5-1 and TRBJ2-5, with D perhaps assigned TRBD1 or TRBD2 (6 bases each). Germline V gene lookup returns CDR1 SGHRS and CDR2 YFSETQ. This CDR3 spans 15 amino acids. V was pared by 2 bases and J by 5 bases, with 16 bases between. The CDR3 spells CASSFNRGQGETQYF. The CDR3 coding sequence is TGCGCCAGCAGCTTCAACCGGGGGCAGGGTGAGACCCAGTACTTC.

CDR3 protein: CASSLTGTSGSHEQYF. In DNA, the CDR3 is TGTGCCAGCAGCTTGACCGGGACTAGCGGGAGCCACGAGCAGTACTTC. The chain recombines TRBV11-2 with TRBJ2-7; 14 nucleotides match TRBD2. CDR1 SGHAT and CDR2 FQNNGV come from the germline V gene. The CDR3 loop spans 16 amino acids. Trimming at V came to 3 bases and at J to 5 bases, leaving 6 bases not matched to a gene.

The chain recombines TRBV7-9 with TRBJ1-1, with D possibly TRBD1 on 5 matching bases. Between the trimmed V and J ends, which lost 3 bases and 7 bases, there was a span of 18 bases. The germline V gene has CDR1 SEHNR and CDR2 FQNEAQ (reference sequence). The CDR3 consists of 15 residues. CDR3 loop: CASSLTPPRDFEAFF. DNA for the CDR3: TGTGCCAGCAGCTTGACCCCCCCTAGGGACTTTGAAGCTTTCTTT.

The chain links TRBV9 to TRBJ2-1; unclear D gene. This CDR3 region has 15 residues. Germline V lookup: CDR1 SGDLS, CDR2 YYNGEE. The V and J ends lost 3 bases and 0 bases respectively, with 10 bases between them. CDR3 bases: TGTGCCAGCAGCGCAGACTCCGCCTCCTACAATGAGCAGTTCTTC. It translates to CASSADSASYNEQFF. Looking up the rest from reference TRBV9 and TRBJ2-1 gives the full variable domain: DSGVTQTPKHLITATGQRVTLRCSPRSGDLSVYWYQQSLDQGLQFLIQYYNGEERAKGNILERFSAQQFPDLHSELNLSSLELGDSALYFCASSADSASYNEQFFGPGTRLTVL.